These T cell receptor beta chains were read from a single sample in a study of CD8+ T cells in alopecia areata. Here immunoSEQ multiplex PCR was the method, and the copy in TCRdb shows in-frame clones only, minus some. The table records more than 90,000 clones, about 59% of them present only once. Source: CD8+ T cells sorted from blood, taken at week 24, from a patient treated with tofacitinib. The receptors shown here come from a human donor with alopecia areata. CDR3s include the opening cysteine and the closing phenylalanine or tryptophan. Fields, in order: clone size, V gene, J gene, D gene, CDR3 DNA, CDR3 protein. D genes are given only for firm matches. Expanded clones are given a class, and other clones once, few, many or no size at all.

few	TRBV5-6	TRBJ2-7	-	TGTGCCAGCAGCTTAGGGATGGATTGGGGTCTGGAGCAGTACTTC	CASSLGMDWGLEQYF
-	TRBV6-5	TRBJ2-2	-	TGTGCCAGCAGTTACTCTGGGGGGTCGATCGGGGAGCTGTTTTTT	CASSYSGGSIGELFF
-	TRBV6-5	TRBJ2-7	TRBD1	TGTGCCAGCAGTTACGTGGGACAGGGAAGTTACGAGCAGTACTTC	CASSYVGQGSYEQYF
few	TRBV5-4	TRBJ2-2	-	TGTGCCAGCAGCTTGAAAGGCTCGAACACCGGGGAGCTGTTTTTT	CASSLKGSNTGELFF
-	TRBV19	TRBJ1-5	-	TGTGCCGTAGGCGGACCGTGGGAGGTTAGCAATCAGCCCCAGCATTTT	CAVGGPWEVSNQPQHF
many	TRBV5-6	TRBJ2-1	-	TGTGCCAGCAGCCATGAGGGGGGCTTCTTCTACAATGAGCAGTTCTTC	CASSHEGGFFYNEQFF
-	TRBV5-6	TRBJ1-1	-	TGTGCCAGCAGCTGGGGATGGGGAAGTGAAGCTTTCTTT	CASSWGWGSEAFF
-	TRBV15	TRBJ1-4	-	TGTGCCACCAGCAGAGGGGGAGAAGAAAAACTGTTTTTT	CATSRGGEEKLFF
-	TRBV7-8	TRBJ2-7	TRBD1	TGTGCCACCACGAGCATCGACAGGGGGACGGCCTACGAGCAGTACTTC	CATTSIDRGTAYEQYF
-	TRBV27	TRBJ2-7	TRBD1	TGTGCCAGCAGGCTGACCGGGACAGGGTCCTACGAGCAGTACTTC	CASRLTGTGSYEQYF
-	TRBV14	TRBJ2-1	-	TGTGCCAGCAGCCAAGCCTCCGGGGACCAGACCGATGAGCAGTTCTTC	CASSQASGDQTDEQFF
-	TRBV11-2	TRBJ1-4	-	TGTGCCAGCAGCTTAATGGGAGAAAAACTGTTTTTT	CASSLMGEKLFF
-	TRBV7-2	TRBJ2-7	-	TGTGCCAGCAGCCAAGAAAGGAGACAGACCTACGAGCAGTACTTC	CASSQERRQTYEQYF
-	TRBV9	TRBJ1-5	-	TGTGCCAGCAGCCCCCTGGCTGGTAATCAGCCCCAGCATTTT	CASSPLAGNQPQHF
few	TRBV11-2	TRBJ2-1	-	TGTGCCAGCAGCTTATCATCCGGGCAGTTCTTC	CASSLSSGQFF
-	TRBV7-9	TRBJ1-6	-	TGTGCCAGCAGCCCAGACGACGCCGGGGGTAATTCACCCCTCCACTTT	CASSPDDAGGNSPLHF
-	TRBV27	TRBJ1-5	-	TGTGCCAGCAGTTTTACACACAGGGTAAATCAGCCCCAGCATTTT	CASSFTHRVNQPQHF
-	TRBV29-1	TRBJ2-7	-	TGCAGCGTGAGGGGCATCGGGGGCTTAACCTACGAGCAGTACTTC	CSVRGIGGLTYEQYF
-	TRBV25-1	TRBJ1-2	-	TGTGCCAGCGGGGAGGGGGGCTACACCTTC	CASGEGGYTF
few	TRBV7-9	TRBJ1-5	-	TGTGCCAGCAGCTACGGGGAAGTAGGTAATCAGCCCCAGCATTTT	CASSYGEVGNQPQHF
-	TRBV9	TRBJ1-2	TRBD1	TGTGCCAGCAGCGAGGGACAGGCGGGCTACACCTTC	CASSEGQAGYTF
-	TRBV27	TRBJ2-3	-	TGTGCCAGCAGCAAATGGGGGTCCCAGTATTTT	CASSKWGSQYF
-	TRBV11-2	TRBJ1-5	-	TGTGCCAGCAGCTTAGAAGGGGATAGCAATCAGCCCCAGCATTTT	CASSLEGDSNQPQHF
few	TRBV5-6	TRBJ2-2	TRBD1	TGTGCCAGCAGCTCGACAGGGGACACCGGGGAGCTGTTTTTT	CASSSTGDTGELFF
-	TRBV10-3	TRBJ2-3	TRBD2	TGTGCCATCAGACAAGAATTTTATTGGACTAGCGATCATCAAATGTCAGATACGCAGTATTTT	CAIRQEFYWTSDHQMSDTQYF
few	TRBV7-9	TRBJ2-7	TRBD1	TGTGCCAGCAGCTCCATTACAGGGGGAACTACCTACGAGCAGTACTTC	CASSSITGGTTYEQYF
-	TRBV11-2	TRBJ2-3	-	TGTGCCAGCAGCTTAGCCCTACATACGCAGTATTTT	CASSLALHTQYF
few	TRBV5-6	TRBJ2-3	-	TGTGCCAGCAGTTACGGTGACACAGATACGCAGTATTTT	CASSYGDTDTQYF
-	TRBV19	TRBJ2-1	TRBD2	TGTGCCAGTAGTATAGTTGGCGGGGGGGGATACAATGAGCAGTTCTTC	CASSIVGGGGYNEQFF
-	TRBV29-1	TRBJ2-1	TRBD2	TGCAGCGGTACAGGGGGCCGGACTAGCGGGGCCCTCCCAAATGAGCAGTTCTTC	CSGTGGRTSGALPNEQFF
-	TRBV30	TRBJ1-2	-	TGTGCCTGGAGGGCCGATGGCTACACCTTC	CAWRADGYTF